This is a list of T cell receptor beta chains from one sample in a study of Graves' ophthalmopathy and Graves' hyperthyroidism. From the multiplex PCR reads, TCRdb called clonotypes with MiXCR, one entry per CDR3 protein. The table lists roughly 500,000 distinct CDR3 sequences, around 14% of them singletons. Sequencing input: blood. These receptor sequences come from a woman between 25 and 40 years old with Graves' ophthalmopathy. CDR3s include the opening cysteine and the closing phenylalanine or tryptophan. D genes are given only for firm matches. Where a row states a size, it is once, few, many or the class of an expanded clone; other rows omit it.

j_call,cdr3_length,clone_size,d_call,v_call,cdr3_nt,cdr3_aa
TRBJ2-5,16,many,TRBD2,TRBV24-1,TGTGCCACCAGTGACTTAACTAGCGGGGACCAAGAGACCCAGTACTTC,CATSDLTSGDQETQYF
TRBJ2-5,11,many,-,TRBV7-3,TGTGCCAGCAGCTTAGGGGGGCCCCAGTACTTC,CASSLGGPQYF
TRBJ1-1,13,many,-,TRBV6-4,TGTGCCAGCAGGGGGGACGGTCCCACTGAAGCTTTCTTT,CASRGDGPTEAFF
TRBJ2-7,16,many,TRBD2,TRBV28,TGTGCCGCAAGCGACCGAACCGGGACTAGCGGATACGAGCAGTACTTC,CAASDRTGTSGYEQYF
TRBJ2-2,16,many,TRBD2,TRBV10-2,TGCGCCAGCAGTGGGCTAGCGGGGGGTAACACCGGGGAGCTGTTTTTT,CASSGLAGGNTGELFF
TRBJ2-5,14,many,TRBD1,TRBV5-1,TGCGCCAGCAGCACCGGACAGGGGGAAGGGACCCAGTACTTC,CASSTGQGEGTQYF
TRBJ1-2,10,many,-,TRBV30,TGTGCCTGCGTGCAGACAGGAGCCACCTTC,CACVQTGATF
TRBJ1-2,14,many,-,TRBV6-1,TGTGTCAGCGGGGGCTCTTTTGGCGGATATGGCTACACCTTC,CVSGGSFGGYGYTF
TRBJ2-2,17,-,-,TRBV11-2,TGTGCCAGCAGCTGGTCGGCCGGCAGGTCGAACACCGGGGAGCTGTTTTTT,CASSWSAGRSNTGELFF
TRBJ1-2,15,many,TRBD1,TRBV7-2,TGTGCCAGCAGCCCAAGGGACAGCGCTAACTATGGCTACACCTTC,CASSPRDSANYGYTF
TRBJ2-2,18,many,-,TRBV6-1,TGTGCCAGCAGTGTTACAGGGTCTATGAGTCTATACACCGGGGAGCTGTTTTTT,CASSVTGSMSLYTGELFF
TRBJ2-5,15,few,TRBD1,TRBV12-3/TRBV12-4,TGTGCCAGCAGTCCGACGACAGGGGGCCAAGAGACCCAGTACTTC,CASSPTTGGQETQYF
TRBJ2-7,13,many,TRBD2,TRBV29-1,TGCAGCGTTGAACTAGCGGGAACCTACGAGCAGTACTTC,CSVELAGTYEQYF
TRBJ1-5,15,many,TRBD1,TRBV6-5,TGTGCCAGCAGTTTGACAGGGGGTCAGGGTCAGCCCCAGCATTTT,CASSLTGGQGQPQHF
TRBJ2-6,14,-,-,TRBV19,TGTGCCAGTAGGATGGACTCTGGGGCCAACGTCCTGACTTTC,CASRMDSGANVLTF
TRBJ2-7,14,many,-,TRBV28,TGTGCCAGCAGTTTGAATGACTTGAGCTACGAGCAGTACTTC,CASSLNDLSYEQYF
TRBJ1-3,14,few,-,TRBV28,TGTGCCAGCAGAGAAGCCACTTCTGGAAACACCATATATTTT,CASREATSGNTIYF
TRBJ2-2,17,-,TRBD2,TRBV3-1,TGTGCCAGCGGAGGAAGGCGTAGCGGGAGTGTCACCGGGGAGCTGTTTTTT,CASGGRRSGSVTGELFF
TRBJ2-5,16,many,TRBD2,TRBV7-2,TGTGCCAGCAGCTTAGGACTAGCGGGGGGGTGGGAGACCCAGTACTTC,CASSLGLAGGWETQYF
TRBJ2-5,12,-,-,TRBV15,TGTGCCACCAGCGGGGTGGGGGAGACCCAGTACTTC,CATSGVGETQYF
TRBJ1-1,15,many,-,TRBV11-2,TGTGCCAGCAGCTTAGAACCCAGCATGAACACTGAAGCTTTCTTT,CASSLEPSMNTEAFF
TRBJ2-4,15,-,-,TRBV24-1,TGTGCCACCAGTGAAACCGGTCGAGGGGGGGACATTAAGTACTTC,CATSETGRGGDIKYF
TRBJ1-6,16,many,-,TRBV7-8,TGTGCCAGCAGCTTGAGGCGGGGGAAGGGTAATTCACCCCTCCACTTT,CASSLRRGKGNSPLHF
TRBJ1-1,16,many,TRBD1,TRBV28,TGTGCCAGCAGTTTATGGGGTGGGGACAGGAACACTGAAGCTTTCTTT,CASSLWGGDRNTEAFF
TRBJ1-2,16,many,-,TRBV12-3/TRBV12-4,TGTGCCAGCAGTTACCTCGACAGCGAAGCTAACTATGGCTACACCTTC,CASSYLDSEANYGYTF
TRBJ1-1,14,many,-,TRBV5-6,TGTGCCAGCAGCTCGGGACTTTCGGGCACTGAAGCTTTCTTT,CASSSGLSGTEAFF
TRBJ1-2,16,many,-,TRBV6-1,TGTGCCAGCAGTGACGGGCAGGGGTCAACCTACTATGGCTACACCTTC,CASSDGQGSTYYGYTF
TRBJ1-1,15,-,-,TRBV11-2,TGTGCCAGCAGCTTTCCCTCAGGGTTTAGCACTGAAGCTTTCTTT,CASSFPSGFSTEAFF
TRBJ2-7,14,many,-,TRBV9,TGTGCCAGCAGCGGGGGGACCGGAGAGTACGAGCAGTACTTC,CASSGGTGEYEQYF
TRBJ1-5,16,many,-,TRBV19,TGTGCCAGTAGTATATCACGACAGGAGGGCAATCAGCCCCAGCATTTT,CASSISRQEGNQPQHF
TRBJ2-7,15,many,-,TRBV6-1,TGTGCCAGCAGTGTGTCGGGGGATAGCTCCTACGAGCAGTACTTC,CASSVSGDSSYEQYF
TRBJ1-6,14,-,TRBD1,TRBV19,TGTGCCAGTAGTGGACAGGGGGGGGTTTCACCCCTCCACTTT,CASSGQGGVSPLHF
TRBJ2-4,14,many,-,TRBV4-1,TGCGCCAGCAGCCGTGCAGGGTTGGGAAACATTCAGTACTTC,CASSRAGLGNIQYF
TRBJ1-5,14,many,-,TRBV6-1,TGTGCCATTTCGGGGGATTATAGCAATCAGCCCCAGCATTTT,CAISGDYSNQPQHF
TRBJ1-5,15,many,TRBD1,TRBV6-1,TGTGCCAGCAGTGGGGACAGGGGAAGGGTTCAGCCCCAGCATTTT,CASSGDRGRVQPQHF
TRBJ1-6,20,many,TRBD1,TRBV2,TGTGCCAGCAGTTCCAGGGTAGGGACAGGGGGCGTTGGGTATAATTCACCCCTCCACTTT,CASSSRVGTGGVGYNSPLHF
TRBJ2-7,15,many,-,TRBV19,TGTGCCAGTAGTAGAGTGGACGGCCACTCCTACGAGCAGTACTTC,CASSRVDGHSYEQYF
TRBJ2-5,16,-,-,TRBV4-2,TGTGCCAGCAGCCGAGACTATTGGACATCCCAAGAGACCCAGTACTTC,CASSRDYWTSQETQYF
TRBJ2-7,15,many,-,TRBV7-9,TGTGCCAGCAGCCAGGGACTCCCCCCGACGGGCGAGCAGTACTTC,CASSQGLPPTGEQYF
TRBJ1-1,15,many,-,TRBV10-3,TGTGCCATCAGTGAGGAGGGTTTGCTGAACACTGAAGCTTTCTTT,CAISEEGLLNTEAFF
TRBJ1-3,12,many,-,TRBV6-5,TGTGCCAGCAGACTCTTCGGAAACACCATATATTTT,CASRLFGNTIYF
TRBJ1-1,13,many,-,TRBV10-3,TGTGCCATCAGGGGAAGCCGGAACACTGAAGCTTTCTTT,CAIRGSRNTEAFF
TRBJ2-2,15,many,-,TRBV7-8,TGTGCCAGCAGCTTAGCGATCGGGTTCACCGGGGAGCTGTTTTTT,CASSLAIGFTGELFF
TRBJ1-1,14,-,-,TRBV3-1,TGTGCCAGCAGCCGCCCGGGACCAGCTCCTGAAGCTTTCTTT,CASSRPGPAPEAFF
TRBJ2-2,15,-,-,TRBV6-2/TRBV6-3,TGTGCCAGCAGTTACCGGGGTACGAACACCGGGGAGCTGTTTTTT,CASSYRGTNTGELFF
TRBJ1-5,11,many,-,TRBV28,TGTGCCAGCAGTTCAAGGACAGCCCAGCATTTT,CASSSRTAQHF
TRBJ2-6,15,many,TRBD1,TRBV20-1,TGCAGCGCTAGATCGACAGGGGCCGGGGCCAACGTCCTGACTTTC,CSARSTGAGANVLTF
TRBJ1-5,15,many,-,TRBV12-3/TRBV12-4,TGTGCCAGCACCCGAACGGGTTATAGCAATCAGCCCCAGCATTTT,CASTRTGYSNQPQHF
TRBJ2-4,16,-,TRBD1,TRBV3-1,TGTGCCAGCAGCCAAGGACAGGGTCTAGCCAAAAACATTCAGTACTTC,CASSQGQGLAKNIQYF